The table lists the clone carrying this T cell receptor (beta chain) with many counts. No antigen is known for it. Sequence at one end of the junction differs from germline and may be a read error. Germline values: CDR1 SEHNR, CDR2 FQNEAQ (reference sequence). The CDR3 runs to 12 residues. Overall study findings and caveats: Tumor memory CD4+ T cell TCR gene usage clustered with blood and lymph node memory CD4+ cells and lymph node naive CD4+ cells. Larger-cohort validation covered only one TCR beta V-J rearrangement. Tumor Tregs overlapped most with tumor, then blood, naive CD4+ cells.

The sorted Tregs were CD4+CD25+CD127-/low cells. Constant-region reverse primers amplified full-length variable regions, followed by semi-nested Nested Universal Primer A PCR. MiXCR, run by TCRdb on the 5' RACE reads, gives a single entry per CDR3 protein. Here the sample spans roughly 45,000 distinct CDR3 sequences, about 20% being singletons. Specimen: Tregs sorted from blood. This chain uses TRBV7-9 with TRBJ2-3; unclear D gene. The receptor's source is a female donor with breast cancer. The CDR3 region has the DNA TGCGCCAGCAGCTTGGGCACAGATACGCAGTATTTT. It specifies CASSLGTDTQYF.